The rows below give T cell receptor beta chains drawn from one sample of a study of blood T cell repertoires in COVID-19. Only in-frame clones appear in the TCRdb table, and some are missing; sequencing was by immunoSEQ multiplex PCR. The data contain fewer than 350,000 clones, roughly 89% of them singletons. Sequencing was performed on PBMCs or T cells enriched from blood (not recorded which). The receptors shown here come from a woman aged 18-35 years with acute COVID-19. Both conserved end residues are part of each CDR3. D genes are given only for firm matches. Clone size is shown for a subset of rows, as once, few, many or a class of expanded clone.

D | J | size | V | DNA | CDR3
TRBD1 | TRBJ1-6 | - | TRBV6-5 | TGTGCCGGAGGACAGGGGGTTGATTCACCCCTCCACTTT | CAGGQGVDSPLHF
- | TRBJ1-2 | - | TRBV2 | TGTGCCAGCACCCGTCTCTATGGCTACACCTTC | CASTRLYGYTF
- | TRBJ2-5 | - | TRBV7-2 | TGTGCCAGCAGCACAGGAGTGGCAGTTGGGGAGACCCAGTACTTC | CASSTGVAVGETQYF
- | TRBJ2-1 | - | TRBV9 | TGTGCCAGCAGCGTAGTTCAAACGTGGGCTCCTCCTAATGAGCAGTTCTTC | CASSVVQTWAPPNEQFF
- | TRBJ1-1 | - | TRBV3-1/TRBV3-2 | TGTGCCAGCAGCCGTCGGGTTGCCACTGAAGCTTTCTTT | CASSRRVATEAFF
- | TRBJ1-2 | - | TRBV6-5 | TGTGCCAGCAGTCATGACAGGAACTATGGCTACACCTTC | CASSHDRNYGYTF
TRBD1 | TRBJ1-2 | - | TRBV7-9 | TGTGCCAGCAGCCCGACAGGGGTTTTTGGCTATGGCTACACCTTC | CASSPTGVFGYGYTF
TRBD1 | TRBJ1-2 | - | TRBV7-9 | TGTGCCAGCAGCCCGGGGACAGGGGAACTTCGGGGCTACACCTTC | CASSPGTGELRGYTF
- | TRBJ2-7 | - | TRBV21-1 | TGTGCCAGCCTTACACAAAAGAGAGCGGGAGGGCCAAACGAGCAGTACTTC | CASLTQKRAGGPNEQYF
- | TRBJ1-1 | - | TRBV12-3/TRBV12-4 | TGTGCCAGCAGTTTAAACACAGTCGAAGCTTTCTTT | CASSLNTVEAFF
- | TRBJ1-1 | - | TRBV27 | TGTGCCAGCAGTTTGATTCGAACAGGGCAATCTGAAGCTTTCTTT | CASSLIRTGQSEAFF
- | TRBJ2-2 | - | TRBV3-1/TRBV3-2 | TGTGCCAGCAGCCAAGGTGGATTGAGGACCGGGGAGCTGTTTTTT | CASSQGGLRTGELFF
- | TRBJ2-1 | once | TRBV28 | TGTGCCAGCAGTCGAACACAGGGATGGTACAATGAGCAGTTCTTC | CASSRTQGWYNEQFF
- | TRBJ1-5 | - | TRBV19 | TGTGCCAGTAGCCCCCCCGGGAGCAATCAGCCCCAGCATTTT | CASSPPGSNQPQHF
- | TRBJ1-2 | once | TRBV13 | TGTGCCAGCAGCTTGGTCGGGGATAACTATGGCTACACCTTC | CASSLVGDNYGYTF